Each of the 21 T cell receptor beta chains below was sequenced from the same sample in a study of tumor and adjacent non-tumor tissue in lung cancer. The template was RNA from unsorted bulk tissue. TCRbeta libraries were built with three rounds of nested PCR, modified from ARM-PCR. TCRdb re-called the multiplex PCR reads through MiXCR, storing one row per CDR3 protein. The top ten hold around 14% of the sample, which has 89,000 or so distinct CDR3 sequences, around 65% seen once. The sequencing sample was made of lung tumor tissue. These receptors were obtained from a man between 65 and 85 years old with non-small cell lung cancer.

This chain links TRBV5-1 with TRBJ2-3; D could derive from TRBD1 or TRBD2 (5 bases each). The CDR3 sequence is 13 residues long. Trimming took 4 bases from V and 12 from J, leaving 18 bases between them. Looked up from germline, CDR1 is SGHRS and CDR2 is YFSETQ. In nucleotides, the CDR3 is TGCGCCAGCAGCCCCTGGGACGAGTCGCCACAGTATTTT. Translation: CASSPWDESPQYF.

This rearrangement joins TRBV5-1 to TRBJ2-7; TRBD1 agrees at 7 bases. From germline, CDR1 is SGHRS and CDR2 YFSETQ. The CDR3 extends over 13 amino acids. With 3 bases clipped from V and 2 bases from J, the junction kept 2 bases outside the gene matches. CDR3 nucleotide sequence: TGCGCCAGCAGCTATGGACAGGCCTACGAGCAGTACTTC. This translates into CASSYGQAYEQYF.

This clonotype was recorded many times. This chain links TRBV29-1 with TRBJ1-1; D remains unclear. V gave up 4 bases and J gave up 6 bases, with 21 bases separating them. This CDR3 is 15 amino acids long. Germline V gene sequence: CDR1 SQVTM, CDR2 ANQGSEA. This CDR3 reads CSVVSGGRERSEAFF. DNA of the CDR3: TGCAGCGTTGTGTCTGGCGGCCGCGAACGGTCTGAAGCTTTCTTT.

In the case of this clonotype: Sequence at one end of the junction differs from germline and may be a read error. The CDR3 here is CASGYLGGNQPQHF. Written as DNA, the CDR3 is TGTGCCAGCGGTTACTTAGGGGGCAATCAGCCCCAGCATTTT. This chain uses TRBV6-5 with TRBJ1-5, with a possible D match to TRBD1 (5 bases). The CDR3 consists of 14 residues. Germline CDR1 reads MNHEY; CDR2 reads SVGAGI.

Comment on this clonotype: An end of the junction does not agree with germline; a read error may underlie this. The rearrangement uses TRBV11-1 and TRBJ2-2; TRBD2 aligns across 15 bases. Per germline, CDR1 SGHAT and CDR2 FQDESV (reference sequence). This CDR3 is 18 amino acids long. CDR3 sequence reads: CDSSSGLAGGRYTGDLSF. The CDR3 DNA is TGTGACAGCAGCTCGGGACTAGCGGGGGGCAGATACACCGGGGACCTGTCTTTT.

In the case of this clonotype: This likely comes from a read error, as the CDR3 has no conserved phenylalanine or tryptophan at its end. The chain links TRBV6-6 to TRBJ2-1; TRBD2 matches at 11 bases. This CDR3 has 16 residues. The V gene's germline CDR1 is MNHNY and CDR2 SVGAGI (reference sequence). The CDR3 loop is CATSYGVAGGFDEQFV. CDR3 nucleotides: TGTGCCACCAGTTACGGGGTAGCGGGGGGGTTCGATGAGCAGTTCGTC.

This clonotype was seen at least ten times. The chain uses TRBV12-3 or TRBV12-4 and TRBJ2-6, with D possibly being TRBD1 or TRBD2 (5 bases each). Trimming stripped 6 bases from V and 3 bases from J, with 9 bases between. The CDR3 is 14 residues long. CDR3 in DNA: TGTGCCAGCAGGGGGACGCGTGGGGCCAACGTCCTGACTTTC. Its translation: CASRGTRGANVLTF.

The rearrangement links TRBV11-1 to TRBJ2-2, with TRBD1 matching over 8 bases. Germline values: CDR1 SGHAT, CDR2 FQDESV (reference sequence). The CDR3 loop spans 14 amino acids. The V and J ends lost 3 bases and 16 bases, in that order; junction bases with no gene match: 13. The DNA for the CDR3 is TGTGCCAGCAGCTTTAACAGGGGGAGAGGGAAGTCGTTTTTT. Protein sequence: CASSFNRGRGKSFF.

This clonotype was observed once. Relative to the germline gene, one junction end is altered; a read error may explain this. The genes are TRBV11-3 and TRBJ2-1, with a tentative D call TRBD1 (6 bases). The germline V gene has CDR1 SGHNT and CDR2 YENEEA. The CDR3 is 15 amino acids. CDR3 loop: CASSPVQGKDNVQFF. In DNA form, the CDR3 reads TGCGCCAGCAGCCCAGTGCAGGGGAAGGACAATGTGCAGTTCTTC.

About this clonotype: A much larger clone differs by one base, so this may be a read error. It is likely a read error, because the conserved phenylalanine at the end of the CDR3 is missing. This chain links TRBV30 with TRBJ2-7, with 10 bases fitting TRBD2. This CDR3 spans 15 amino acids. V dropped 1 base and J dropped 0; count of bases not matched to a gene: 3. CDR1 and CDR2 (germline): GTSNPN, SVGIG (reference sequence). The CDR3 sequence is CAWSGASGSSYEQYS. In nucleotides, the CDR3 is TGTGCCTGGAGTGGGGCTAGCGGGAGCTCCTACGAGCAGTACTCC.

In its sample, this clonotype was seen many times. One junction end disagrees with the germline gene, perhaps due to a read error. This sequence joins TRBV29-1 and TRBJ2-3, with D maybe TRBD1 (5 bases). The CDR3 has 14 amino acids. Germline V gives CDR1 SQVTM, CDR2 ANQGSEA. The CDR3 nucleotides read TGCAGCGGTGAAGGGGAATTGGACACAGATACGCAGTATTTT. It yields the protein CSGEGELDTDTQYF.

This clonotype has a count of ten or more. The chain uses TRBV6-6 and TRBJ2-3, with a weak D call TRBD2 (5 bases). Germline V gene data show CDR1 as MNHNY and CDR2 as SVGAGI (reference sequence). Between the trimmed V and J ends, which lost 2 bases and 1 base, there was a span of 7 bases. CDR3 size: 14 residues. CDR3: CASSYPRGTDTQYF. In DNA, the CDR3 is TGTGCCAGCAGTTACCCGAGGGGCACAGATACGCAGTATTTT.

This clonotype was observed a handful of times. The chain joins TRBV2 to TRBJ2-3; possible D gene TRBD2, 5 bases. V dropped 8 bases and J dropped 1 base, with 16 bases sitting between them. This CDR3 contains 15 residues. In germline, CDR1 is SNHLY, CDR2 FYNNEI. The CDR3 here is CASSPEASRTDTQYF. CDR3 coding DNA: TGTGCCAGCTCCCCCGAGGCTAGCCGCACAGATACGCAGTATTTT. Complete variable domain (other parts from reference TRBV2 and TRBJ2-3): EPEVTQTPSHQVTQMGQEVILRCVPISNHLYFYWYRQILGQKVEFLVSFYNNEISEKSEIFDDQFSVERPDGSNFTLKIRSTKLEDSAMYFCASSPEASRTDTQYFGPGTRLTVL.

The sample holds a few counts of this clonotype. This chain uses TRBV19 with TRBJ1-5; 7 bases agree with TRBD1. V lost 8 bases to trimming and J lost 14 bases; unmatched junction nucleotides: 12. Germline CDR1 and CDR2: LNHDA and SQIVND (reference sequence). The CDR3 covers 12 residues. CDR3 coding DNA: TGTGCCAGTTCATCTACCGGGACAGATGAGCATTTT. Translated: CASSSTGTDEHF.

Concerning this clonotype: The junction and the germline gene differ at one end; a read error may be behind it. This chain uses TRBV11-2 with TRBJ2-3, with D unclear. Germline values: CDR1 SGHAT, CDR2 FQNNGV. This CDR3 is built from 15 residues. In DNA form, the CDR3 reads TGTGCCAGCATCTTAGGTGGGCGGAAGACAGATACGCAGTATTTT. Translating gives CASILGGRKTDTQYF.

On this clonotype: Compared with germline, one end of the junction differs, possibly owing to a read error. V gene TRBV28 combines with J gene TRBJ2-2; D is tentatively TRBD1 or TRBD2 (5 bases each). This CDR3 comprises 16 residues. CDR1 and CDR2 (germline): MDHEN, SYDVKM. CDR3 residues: CASVPRGTKNIGELFF. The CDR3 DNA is TGTGCCAGCGTCCCCCGTGGGACGAAGAACATCGGGGAGCTGTTTTTT.

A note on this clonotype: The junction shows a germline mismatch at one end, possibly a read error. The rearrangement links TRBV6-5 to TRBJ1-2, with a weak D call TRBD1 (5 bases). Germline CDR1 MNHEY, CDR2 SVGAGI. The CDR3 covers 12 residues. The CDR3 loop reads CTSSMRGYGYAF. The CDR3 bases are TGCACCAGTAGTATGAGGGGCTATGGCTACGCCTTC.

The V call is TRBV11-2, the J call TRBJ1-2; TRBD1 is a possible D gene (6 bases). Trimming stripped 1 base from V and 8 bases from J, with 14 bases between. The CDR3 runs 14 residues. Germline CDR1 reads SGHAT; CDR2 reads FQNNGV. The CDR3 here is CASSLATGPGGYTF. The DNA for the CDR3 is TGTGCCAGCAGCTTAGCGACAGGCCCGGGAGGCTACACCTTC.

The CDR3 spells CSARDLQRVKEQYF. CDR3 nucleotide sequence: TGCAGTGCTAGAGATCTACAGAGGGTCAAGGAGCAGTACTTC. The genes are TRBV20-1 and TRBJ2-7, with D possibly being TRBD2 (5 bases). V dropped 0 bases and J dropped 7 bases, with 16 bases sitting between them. The CDR3 is 14 residues long. CDR1 is DFQATT and CDR2 is SNEGSKA in the germline V gene (reference sequence).

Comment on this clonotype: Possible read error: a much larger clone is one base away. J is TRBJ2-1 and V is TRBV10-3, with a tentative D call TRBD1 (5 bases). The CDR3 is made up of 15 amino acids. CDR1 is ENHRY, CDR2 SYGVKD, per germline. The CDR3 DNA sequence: TGTGCCATCAGTGAGTCCCAGGGCTCCTACAATAAGCAGTTCTTC. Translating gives CAISESQGSYNKQFF.

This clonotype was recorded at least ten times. CDR3 nucleotide sequence: TGTGCCAGCAGCCCCGCGGGGCAGGCGCACAGCACAGATACGCAGTATTTT. Protein: CASSPAGQAHSTDTQYF. The chain has TRBV12-3 or TRBV12-4 and TRBJ2-3; perhaps TRBD2 as D (6 bases). The ends were cut back, 6 bases at V and 0 bases at J, with 19 bases in the middle. This CDR3 has 17 residues.